The TCR beta chain under discussion was sequenced for a study of T cells in Graves' hyperthyroidism and ophthalmopathy. Germline CDR1 reads SGHKS; CDR2 reads YYEKEE (reference sequence). Trimming left V 2 bases short and J 6 bases short, with 13 bases between. The CDR3 runs 14 residues. RNA transcripts were the template for amplifying TCR beta CDR3 regions. The HTBI primer set served for first-round RT-PCR of the TCR CDR3. MiXCR, run by TCRdb on the multiplex PCR reads, gives a single entry per CDR3 protein. Here the sample spans over 350,000 distinct CDR3 sequences, 14% to 15% being singletons. This clonotype occurred a few times. Its specificity is unknown. Study-wide results and limits: Ophthalmopathy got predicted by the model a median roughly six months before its onset. Most thyroid clonotypes that were expanded above 0.001 also turned up in blood. Stable hyperthyroidism and ophthalmopathy were separated using 13 V-J signatures.

Under 3 months was the duration of disease in ophthalmopathy patients, who also had a Clinical Activity Score of at least 3 and a NOSPECS grade of at least 4. The chain joins TRBV5-5 to TRBJ2-3; D is uncertain. This receptor was obtained from a man between 18 and 29 years old with Graves' ophthalmopathy. Sequenced sample: blood. As DNA, the CDR3 is TGTGCCAGCAGCTTCCAGCGTACCACGGATACGCAGTATTTT. It translates to CASSFQRTTDTQYF.